The clone carrying this TCR beta chain has more than one count but fewer than ten. These data belong to a study of blood T cell repertoires in COVID-19. Study-wide context: Material from acute and convalescent COVID-19 was sourced from the United States, Italy and Spain.

Germline V gene data show CDR1 as SEHNR and CDR2 as FQNEAQ (reference sequence). The CDR3 consists of 14 residues. The V end was cut by 5 bases, the J end by 8 bases, with 18 bases between. In the original workflow: Amplification of reference gene primers provided the estimated nucleated cell counts. The method was immunoSEQ multiplex PCR; TCRdb's version includes in-frame clones alone and lacks a portion of them. That table supplies the V and J calls and clone size; D and trimming were determined from the DNA. The repertoire holds 100,000 to 150,000 clones, with more than 70% as singletons. This chain uses TRBV7-9 with TRBJ1-2; a possible D gene is TRBD1 (5 bases). This receptor was taken from a man aged 45 to 65 with acute or convalescent COVID-19. The material sequenced was peripheral blood. This CDR3 reads CASSLPDWGDGYTF. CDR3 DNA: TGTGCCAGCAGCCTCCCGGACTGGGGGGACGGCTACACCTTC. The complete variable domain, with remaining parts taken from reference TRBV7-9 and TRBJ1-2, reads DTGVSQNPRHKITKRGQNVTFRCDPISEHNRLYWYRQTLGQGPEFLTYFQNEAQLEKSRLLSDRFSAERPKGSFSTLEIQRTEQGDSAMYLCASSLPDWGDGYTFGSGTRLTVV.